This TCR beta chain was sequenced in a study of blood T cell repertoires in COVID-19. Whole-study context: Whether acute or convalescent, the COVID-19 samples came from the United States, Italy and Spain.

The data were produced by immunoSEQ multiplex PCR, yet TCRdb's version contains in-frame clones alone and is incomplete. The table lists roughly 250,000 clones, around 87% of them singletons. The receptor was derived from a woman in her forties or fifties with acute or convalescent COVID-19. Input material: peripheral blood.

Here the CDR3 reads CASSLVSSDYNEQFF. The CDR3 DNA reads as TGCGCCAGCAGCTTGGTTTCTAGCGACTACAATGAGCAGTTCTTC. The V call is TRBV5-1, the J call TRBJ2-1; possibly TRBD2 for D (6 bases). Germline V gene data show CDR1 as SGHRS and CDR2 as YFSETQ. V lost 0 bases and J lost 3, with 10 bases in between. This CDR3 region has 15 residues.